The 30 T cell receptor beta chains reported below all come from one sample, sequenced in a study of cytomegalovirus exposure and HLA in healthy donors (TCRdb year 2017). Library construction relied on the immunoSEQ multiplex PCR assay. The table was pulled from immuneACCESS by TCRdb, which kept in-frame rearrangements only. Such tables lose some clones; where checked, under half of the loss comes from unresolved V genes, and the rest has no known cause. The sample records 150,000 or so clones, around nine tenths of which are singletons. The ten largest clones represent 20% to 25% of the sample. Material for sequencing was PBMCs. The receptors were gathered from a man aged 18-30 years in good health and CMV-seropositive.

This chain links TRBV27 with TRBJ2-7; D is perhaps TRBD1 (5 bases). Germline-derived CDR1 and CDR2 are MNHEY and SMNVEV (reference sequence). Between the trimmed V and J ends, which lost 0 bases and 0 bases, there was a span of 12 bases. This CDR3 contains 16 residues. The CDR3 is CASSLSGRATSYEQYF. The CDR3 DNA reads TGTGCCAGCAGTTTATCGGGCAGGGCTACCTCCTACGAGCAGTACTTC.

This rearrangement joins TRBV27 to TRBJ2-7, with unresolved D. CDR1 is MNHEY, CDR2 SMNVEV, per germline (reference sequence). Trimming shortened V by 2 bases and J by 0 bases, and 8 bases separated the two germline ends. The CDR3 has 14 residues. CDR3 amino acids: CASSLGPYSYEQYF. The CDR3 nucleotides are TGTGCCAGCAGTTTAGGGCCCTACTCCTACGAGCAGTACTTC.

The chain employs TRBV4-3 and TRBJ1-4; D gene uncertain. Germline values: CDR1 LGHNA, CDR2 YSLEER. Trimming pared 1 base from V and 2 bases from J, leaving 5 bases between. The CDR3 has 14 residues. The CDR3 DNA sequence: TGCGCCAGCAGCCAAGTGAGCACTAATGAAAAACTGTTTTTT. This codes for CASSQVSTNEKLFF.

This sequence joins TRBV5-1 and TRBJ2-7, with TRBD1 identical over 8 bases. This CDR3 has 15 amino acids. The V and J ends lost 5 bases and 0 bases, in that order; junction bases with no gene match: 7. Per germline, CDR1 SGHRS and CDR2 YFSETQ. CDR3 protein: CASSWDRQNSYEQYF. The CDR3 nucleotides read TGCGCCAGCAGTTGGGACAGGCAAAACTCCTACGAGCAGTACTTC.

This chain connects TRBV6-4 to TRBJ2-4; D may be TRBD2 (6 bases). This CDR3 comprises 16 residues. Per germline, CDR1 MRHNA and CDR2 SNTAGT. V lost 4 bases, J lost 2 bases, and 15 bases lay in between. CDR3: CASSGREKISKNIQYF. CDR3 nucleotide sequence: TGTGCCAGCAGTGGGAGGGAGAAGATATCCAAAAACATTCAGTACTTC.

The chain combines TRBV2 with TRBJ2-5; a possible D gene is TRBD2 (7 bases). This CDR3 contains 14 residues. V lost 3 bases and J 5 bases, leaving 13 bases between the germline ends. CDR1 and CDR2 from the germline V gene are SNHLY and FYNNEI. The DNA for the CDR3 is TGTGCCAGCAGTGAGAGGGGGGGGATGGAGACCCAGTACTTC. It yields the protein CASSERGGMETQYF.

The rearrangement joins TRBV5-1 to TRBJ1-4; no clear D. This CDR3 spans 14 amino acids. V was cut by 4 bases and J by 4 bases, with 11 bases left in between. Germline V lookup: CDR1 SGHRS, CDR2 YFSETQ. The CDR3 DNA reads as TGCGCCAGCAGCCGTTCAGGATTTAATGAAAAACTGTTTTTT. It specifies CASSRSGFNEKLFF.

V usage is TRBV20-1 and J usage is TRBJ2-1; the D is unclear. Trimming shortened V by 2 bases and J by 9 bases, and 5 bases separated the two germline ends. Per germline, CDR1 DFQATT and CDR2 SNEGSKA (reference sequence). The CDR3 spans 10 residues. CDR3 DNA sequence: TGCAGTGCTAGACTTCTTGAGCAGTTCTTC. It codes for CSARLLEQFF.

The rearrangement links TRBV30 to TRBJ1-3, with a possible D match to TRBD1 (6 bases). The V gene lost 4 bases and the J gene lost 5 bases, with 15 bases spanning the gap. From germline, CDR1 is GTSNPN and CDR2 SVGIG (reference sequence). The CDR3 has 14 amino acids. In DNA, the CDR3 is TGTGCCTGGATTCCGGCGGGGGGGCGAAACACCATATATTTT. Its translation: CAWIPAGGRNTIYF.

The V and J genes are TRBV18 and TRBJ2-1, with TRBD2 matching 8 bases. The V segment lost 3 bases and the J segment 6 bases; nucleotides outside the gene matches: 19. Germline V CDR1 and CDR2: KGHSH, LQKENI. This CDR3 has 19 residues. The CDR3 here is CASSPQTGGPSTTGNEQFF. The CDR3 region has the DNA TGTGCCAGCTCACCGCAGACGGGAGGGCCCTCTACTACTGGCAATGAGCAGTTCTTC.

This chain connects TRBV5-1 to TRBJ2-7; 10 positions agree with TRBD2. The junction had 5 bases not matched to a gene; V was cut back by 4 bases and J by 4 bases. There are 14 residues in the CDR3. CDR1 SGHRS and CDR2 YFSETQ come from the germline V gene. The CDR3 protein is CASSPSGSPYEQYF. In nucleotides, the CDR3 is TGCGCCAGCAGCCCTAGCGGGAGTCCGTACGAGCAGTACTTC.

The chain has TRBV7-2 and TRBJ1-2, with 12 bases lining up with TRBD1. This CDR3 comprises 15 residues. CDR1 is SGHTA, CDR2 FQGNSA, per germline. With V trimmed by 3 bases and J by 6 bases, 5 bases remained unmatched. The CDR3 reads CASSFPGTGGDGYTF. The CDR3 bases are TGTGCCAGCAGCTTTCCCGGGACAGGGGGCGATGGCTACACCTTC.

This chain uses TRBV5-1 with TRBJ1-5; TRBD1 matches at 8 bases. Looked up from germline, CDR1 is SGHRS and CDR2 is YFSETQ. Trimming removed 4 bases from V and 4 bases from J; junction bases left unmatched: 4. The CDR3 has 14 residues. DNA for the CDR3: TGCGCCAGCAGCCGGACAGGGCGTAATCAGCCCCAGCATTTT. Protein product: CASSRTGRNQPQHF.

The chain is built from TRBV5-6 and TRBJ1-1; possibly TRBD1 for D (6 bases). The V gene's germline CDR1 is SGHDT and CDR2 YYEEEE. Trimming shortened V by 1 base and J by 5 bases, and 9 bases separated the two germline ends. The CDR3 covers 13 residues. Here the CDR3 DNA reads TGTGCCAGCAGCTTGACAGGGTGGACTGAAGCTTTCTTT. Amino acids: CASSLTGWTEAFF.

The chain carries TRBV14 and TRBJ2-2; 10 nucleotides agree with TRBD1. The CDR3 is made up of 15 amino acids. The junction had 5 bases not matched to a gene; V was cut back by 4 bases and J by 6 bases. The V gene's germline CDR1 is SGHDN and CDR2 FVKESK. CDR3 sequence: CASSRGTGVAGELFF. CDR3 DNA: TGTGCCAGCAGCCGCGGGACAGGGGTTGCCGGGGAGCTGTTTTTT.

The chain combines TRBV11-3 with TRBJ2-2; D may be TRBD1 (7 bases). Trimming cost V 3 bases and J 9 bases, with 26 bases left between them. This CDR3 comprises 18 residues. Germline V lookup: CDR1 SGHNT, CDR2 YENEEA. The CDR3 here is CASSFGATGDSHLRELFF. CDR3 coding DNA: TGTGCCAGCAGCTTTGGGGCGACGGGGGACAGTCATCTTCGGGAGCTGTTTTTT.

This clone was counted once. This chain joins TRBV27 and TRBJ1-5; perhaps TRBD1 as D (6 bases). Trimming cost V 4 bases and J 7 bases, with 14 bases left between them. The CDR3 extends over 14 amino acids. Germline V CDR1 and CDR2: MNHEY, SMNVEV (reference sequence). CDR3 sequence: CASSSTTGRQPQHF. The CDR3 nucleotides are TGTGCCAGCAGTTCAACGACAGGAAGACAGCCCCAGCATTTT.

The rearrangement joins TRBV4-3 to TRBJ2-2; no reliable D call. This CDR3 is built from 16 residues. The germline CDR1 and CDR2 sequences are LGHNA and YSLEER. V dropped 4 bases and J dropped 4 bases, with 16 bases sitting between them. The CDR3 here is CASSRGIGDSTGELFF. The CDR3 coding sequence is TGCGCCAGCAGCCGAGGCATAGGTGATAGCACCGGGGAGCTGTTTTTT.

This chain joins TRBV7-8 and TRBJ2-5, with D possibly TRBD1 on 5 matching bases. Germline V gives CDR1 SGHVS, CDR2 FQNEAQ. The CDR3 extends over 15 amino acids. Trimming took 6 bases from V and 1 from J, leaving 15 bases between them. The chain's CDR3 is CASRADPQGQETQYF. The CDR3 DNA is TGTGCCAGCAGAGCTGATCCCCAGGGCCAAGAGACCCAGTACTTC.

This rearrangement joins TRBV19 to TRBJ1-4; TRBD1 aligns across 8 bases. J gave up 4 bases and V 6 bases, and 4 bases lay outside the gene matches. This CDR3 has 14 residues. Germline V gene lookup returns CDR1 LNHDA and CDR2 SQIVND (reference sequence). CDR3 protein: CASSRTGSNEKLFF. In DNA, the CDR3 is TGTGCCAGTAGCCGGACAGGGAGTAATGAAAAACTGTTTTTT.

The chain couples TRBV19 to TRBJ1-1; 8 nucleotides align to TRBD1. This CDR3 is built from 16 residues. Trimming removed 11 bases from V and 1 base from J; junction bases left unmatched: 15. Germline V gene sequence: CDR1 LNHDA, CDR2 SQIVND (reference sequence). CDR3 residues: CASLTGPGQGNTEAFF. CDR3 nucleotide sequence: TGTGCCTCCCTAACCGGCCCCGGACAGGGGAACACTGAAGCTTTCTTT.

The chain employs TRBV6-6 and TRBJ1-2; TRBD1 agrees at 9 bases. V trimming: 7 bases; J trimming: 3 bases; junction bases outside the gene matches: 12. The CDR3 consists of 16 residues. The germline CDR1 and CDR2 sequences are MNHNY and SVGAGI (reference sequence). The CDR3 is CASTRVQGARDYGYTF. The CDR3 DNA follows: TGTGCCAGCACTAGAGTACAGGGGGCGCGGGACTATGGCTACACCTTC.

V is TRBV6-5 and J is TRBJ2-7; 12 positions match TRBD1. Germline V lookup: CDR1 MNHEY, CDR2 SVGAGI. CDR3 length: 15 residues. J gave up 2 bases and V 6 bases, and 5 bases lay outside the gene matches. This CDR3 reads CASRGQGATTYEQYF. The DNA for the CDR3 is TGTGCCAGCAGGGGACAGGGGGCGACTACCTACGAGCAGTACTTC.

The chain has TRBV6-5 and TRBJ1-1; 8 bases agree with TRBD1. Trimming at V came to 6 bases and at J to 11 bases, leaving 11 bases not matched to a gene. Germline CDR1 is MNHEY and CDR2 is SVGAGI. The CDR3 sequence is 13 residues long. The CDR3 here is CASSRGPGVGAFF. CDR3 bases: TGTGCCAGCAGCAGGGGGCCCGGGGTAGGGGCTTTCTTT.

The J gene is TRBJ2-7, the V gene TRBV4-1, with 11 positions matching TRBD2. The CDR3 runs 18 residues. The V gene end was trimmed by 0 bases and the J gene end by 0 bases; junction bases not matched to a gene: 7. Germline CDR1 is MGHRA and CDR2 is YSYEKL. The CDR3 loop reads CASSQDGVAGGISYEQYF. Written as DNA, the CDR3 is TGCGCCAGCAGCCAAGATGGAGTAGCGGGAGGGATCTCCTACGAGCAGTACTTC.

The chain uses TRBV6-5 and TRBJ2-7, with TRBD1 as a possible D gene (6 bases). This CDR3 contains 15 residues. Germline CDR1 is MNHEY and CDR2 is SVGAGI. Trimming stripped 5 bases from V and 9 bases from J, with 23 bases between. The CDR3 region has the DNA TGTGCCAGCAGTCCCCAAAGGGGTCAGGGGTCGAGGCAGTACTTC. It codes for CASSPQRGQGSRQYF.

The chain joins TRBV6-5 to TRBJ1-1, with TRBD1 as a possible D gene (6 bases). The CDR3 contains 13 residues. Trimming removed 2 bases at V and 5 bases at J, with 9 bases between. Germline V CDR1 and CDR2: MNHEY, SVGAGI. CDR3 region: CASSYRGKTEAFF. The DNA for the CDR3 is TGTGCCAGCAGTTACAGGGGGAAGACTGAAGCTTTCTTT.

The gene calls are TRBV30 and TRBJ2-5, with a tentative D call TRBD2 (5 bases). The CDR3 is 16 residues long. V gave up 4 bases and J gave up 5 bases, with 23 bases separating them. Germline CDR1 GTSNPN, CDR2 SVGIG (reference sequence). CDR3 sequence (DNA): TGTGCCTGGATCCCCGGGGTGAGCTCCCGTGGGGAGACCCAGTACTTC. It translates to CAWIPGVSSRGETQYF.

The rearrangement joins TRBV27 to TRBJ1-5, with 7 bases fitting TRBD1. This CDR3 spans 14 amino acids. Germline V gene lookup returns CDR1 MNHEY and CDR2 SMNVEV (reference sequence). With 8 bases clipped from V and 3 bases from J, the junction kept 7 bases outside the gene matches. CDR3 DNA: TGTGCCAGCTCGCTACAGGGGTTCAATCAGCCCCAGCATTTT. Residues: CASSLQGFNQPQHF.

The rearrangement joins TRBV9 to TRBJ2-1; the match to TRBD2 covers 9 bases. CDR3 size: 15 residues. V was pared by 4 bases and J by 6 bases, with 8 bases of the junction left unmatched. CDR1 SGDLS and CDR2 YYNGEE come from the germline V gene. The CDR3 DNA sequence: TGTGCCAGCAGCCCTCTAGCGGGAAGCTTCAATGAGCAGTTCTTC. Translation gives CASSPLAGSFNEQFF. The full variable domain, rest sourced from reference TRBV9 and TRBJ2-1, is DSGVTQTPKHLITATGQRVTLRCSPRSGDLSVYWYQQSLDQGLQFLIQYYNGEERAKGNILERFSAQQFPDLHSELNLSSLELGDSALYFCASSPLAGSFNEQFFGPGTRLTVL.